This TCR beta chain is drawn from a study of T cell repertoires in cytomegalovirus infection. The V end was cut by 1 base, the J end by 6 bases, with 12 bases between. Germline assignment: CDR1 MGHRA and CDR2 YSYEKL. The length of the CDR3 is 14 residues. Each CDR3 protein gets one entry after TCRdb re-called the reads with MiXCR. The sample holds fewer than 550,000 distinct CDR3 sequences, 31% seen once. This sequence originates from a human donor in good health (CMV status not recorded). Some clones in this sample may be carry-over from other donors' samples. The sample consisted of PBMCs. This chain joins TRBV4-1 and TRBJ1-2, with D tentatively TRBD1 (6 bases). The CDR3 is CASSQGWGLHGYTF. In nucleotides, the CDR3 is TGCGCCAGCAGCCAAGGATGGGGGCTGCATGGCTACACCTTC.